The 25 T cell receptor beta chains in this list originate from one sample, sequenced in a study of T-cell reconstitution after alpha-beta-depleted transplantation in children. During its preparation, the TCRbeta library received unique molecular identifiers. TCRdb reprocessed the PCR reads with MiXCR, giving one entry per CDR3 protein. This table has about 440,000 distinct CDR3 sequences, around 46% appearing once. This specimen consisted of PBMCs, obtained before TCRalphabeta/CD19-depleted stem cell transplant. These receptors were taken from a girl between 2 and 10 years old with aplastic anemia, due to receive a stem cell transplant.

This clonotype appeared a single time. The CDR3, as DNA: TGTGCCAGCAGCCAAGCCCAAGCAGGGTCCGGAAACACCATATATTTT. This translates into CASSQAQAGSGNTIYF. The chain recombines TRBV3-1 with TRBJ1-3, with a tentative D call TRBD1 (5 bases). V was trimmed by 1 base and J by 4 bases, leaving 14 bases between them. CDR3 length: 16 residues. Germline V lookup: CDR1 LGHDT, CDR2 YNNKEL (reference sequence).

This clonotype came up a few times. The chain combines TRBV6-4 with TRBJ2-1, with 8 positions matching TRBD1. This CDR3 has 14 amino acids. V was clipped by 10 bases and J by 9 bases; unmatched bases: 14. CDR1 MRHNA and CDR2 SNTAGT come from the germline V gene. In DNA, the CDR3 is TGTGCCACCTCTCTCGACAGGGGAGTCGGTGAGCAGTTCTTC. It translates to CATSLDRGVGEQFF.

V gene TRBV15 combines with J gene TRBJ2-5; either TRBD1 or TRBD2 may fit D (7 bases each). Between the trimmed V and J ends, which lost 0 bases and 5 bases, there was a span of 19 bases. This CDR3 region has 17 residues. CDR1 is LNHNV and CDR2 is YYDKDF in the germline V gene (reference sequence). The CDR3 is CATSRDLSTSRGETQYF. In DNA form, the CDR3 reads TGTGCCACCAGCAGAGATCTCTCGACTAGCAGGGGGGAGACCCAGTACTTC.

This clonotype was detected ten times or more. Here the CDR3 DNA reads TGCGCCAGCAGCTTGGTTCCAGCGACTCACTTAGCCAAAAACATTCAGTACTTC. Amino acids: CASSLVPATHLAKNIQYF. V is TRBV5-1 and J is TRBJ2-4; D is unresolved. The CDR3 is 18 residues long. Germline-derived CDR1 and CDR2 are SGHRS and YFSETQ. Trimming shortened V by 0 bases and J by 0 bases, and 16 bases separated the two germline ends.

This clonotype has ten or more counts. The chain combines TRBV12-3 or TRBV12-4 with TRBJ1-1; D is uncertain. V was trimmed by 3 bases and J by 1 base, leaving 15 bases between them. The CDR3 runs 16 residues. CDR3 amino acids: CASSFNSRAENTEAFF. The CDR3 DNA follows: TGTGCCAGCAGTTTTAACAGCCGAGCTGAGAACACTGAAGCTTTCTTT.

This clonotype was detected many times. The chain combines TRBV7-9 with TRBJ1-1, with D hard to call. V was cut by 1 base and J by 0 bases, with 3 bases left in between. CDR3 size: 13 residues. The germline V gene has CDR1 SEHNR and CDR2 FQNEAQ (reference sequence). The CDR3 region has the DNA TGTGCCAGCAGCTTAGACGTGAACACTGAAGCTTTCTTT. Translation: CASSLDVNTEAFF.

This chain uses TRBV6-2 or TRBV6-3 with TRBJ2-7; D ambiguous. Germline values: CDR1 MNHEY, CDR2 SVGEGT. The CDR3 extends over 13 amino acids. V was cut by 4 bases and J by 0 bases, with 7 bases left in between. The CDR3 is CASSSETSYEQYF. The CDR3 coding sequence is TGTGCCAGCAGTTCCGAGACCTCCTACGAGCAGTACTTC.

This clonotype was seen ten or more times. The V call is TRBV5-6, the J call TRBJ2-1; 7 bases are a match to TRBD2. The CDR3 spans 14 residues. CDR1 is SGHDT, CDR2 YYEEEE, per germline. The J segment lost 6 bases and the V segment lost 2 bases, leaving 5 bases of the junction unmatched. The CDR3 DNA reads TGTGCCAGCAGCTTACTAGCGACCGTCAATGAGCAGTTCTTC. It specifies CASSLLATVNEQFF.

This clonotype was counted at least ten times. The chain couples TRBV5-1 to TRBJ2-3, with no clear D. The germline CDR1 and CDR2 sequences are SGHRS and YFSETQ. This CDR3 is 16 amino acids long. The germline V and J ends were trimmed by 3 bases and 0 bases, with 14 bases remaining between them. CDR3 DNA sequence: TGCGCCAGCAGCTCGGGTGCAGAGTCTAGCACAGATACGCAGTATTTT. It encodes CASSSGAESSTDTQYF.

This rearrangement joins TRBV18 to TRBJ2-5; TRBD2 might be the D (6 bases). The CDR3 sequence is 16 residues long. The V gene's germline CDR1 is KGHSH and CDR2 LQKENI. Trimming took off 6 bases at V and 4 bases at J, with 21 bases between the two ends. The CDR3 DNA reads TGTGCCAGCTCGCCGATTTCCGGGAGCTCGGGAGAGACCCAGTACTTC. Its protein product is CASSPISGSSGETQYF.

This clonotype was recorded at least ten times. The CDR3 coding sequence is TGCGCCAGCAGCTTGGTGGCCAGCGGGAGGTACAATGAGCAGTTCTTC. The encoded protein is CASSLVASGRYNEQFF. V gene TRBV5-1 combines with J gene TRBJ2-1; 9 bases are shared with TRBD2. CDR3 length equals 16 residues. Germline-derived CDR1 and CDR2 are SGHRS and YFSETQ. With V trimmed by 0 bases and J by 4 bases, 5 bases remained unmatched.

The rearrangement links TRBV7-8 to TRBJ2-4; no firm D call. Trimming cost V 4 bases and J 2 bases, with 12 bases left between them. The germline CDR1 and CDR2 sequences are SGHVS and FQNEAQ. The CDR3 totals 15 residues. The CDR3 region is CASSSKEFSKNIQYF. The CDR3 DNA sequence: TGTGCCAGCAGCTCTAAGGAGTTCTCCAAAAACATTCAGTACTTC.

This clonotype was recorded a few times. This chain links TRBV9 with TRBJ2-2; 8 bases fit TRBD2. Per germline, CDR1 SGDLS and CDR2 YYNGEE. The V gene end was trimmed by 7 bases and the J gene end by 5 bases; junction bases not matched to a gene: 13. The CDR3 consists of 16 residues. The CDR3 DNA is TGTGCCAGCTCCACGGGTAGCGGGGTAATTACCGGGGAGCTGTTTTTT. Protein sequence: CASSTGSGVITGELFF.

This chain uses TRBV7-6 with TRBJ1-5; TRBD1 matches 8 bases. J lost 9 bases, V lost 1 base, and 2 bases had no gene match. The V gene's germline CDR1 is SGHVS and CDR2 FNYEAQ. This CDR3 is built from 13 residues. The CDR3, as DNA: TGTGCCAGCAGCTTAGACAGGGGGGGGCCCCAGCATTTT. Protein: CASSLDRGGPQHF.

The chain links TRBV29-1 to TRBJ2-3; the D gene could be TRBD1 or TRBD2 (5 bases each). Germline loops: CDR1 SQVTM, CDR2 ANQGSEA. CDR3 length equals 15 residues. The V gene lost 6 bases and the J gene lost 1 base, with 17 bases spanning the gap. The CDR3 DNA reads as TGCAGCGTGCAAAGAGGGGAAAAGGGCACAGATACGCAGTATTTT. Translation gives CSVQRGEKGTDTQYF.

This clonotype was detected many times. V gene TRBV3-1 combines with J gene TRBJ1-6; D gene ambiguous. Germline-derived CDR1 and CDR2 are LGHDT and YNNKEL (reference sequence). V was pared by 3 bases and J by 7 bases, with 7 bases between. The CDR3 sequence is 13 residues long. The CDR3 loop reads CASSHRRNSPLHF. In nucleotides, the CDR3 is TGTGCCAGCAGCCACAGGAGGAATTCACCCCTCCACTTT.

The rearrangement uses TRBV7-2 and TRBJ2-6; 7 positions agree with TRBD1. Germline V CDR1 and CDR2: SGHTA, FQGNSA. The CDR3 contains 17 residues. V gave up 5 bases and J gave up 0 bases; unmatched junction bases: 7. The CDR3 is CASSVGQALSGANVLTF. For the CDR3, the DNA is TGTGCCAGCAGCGTCGGACAGGCCCTCTCTGGGGCCAACGTCCTGACTTTC. The entire variable domain, with the rest obtained from reference TRBV7-2 and TRBJ2-6, is as follows: GAGVSQSPSNKVTEKGKDVELRCDPISGHTALYWYRQSLGQGLEFLIYFQGNSAPDKSGLPSDRFSAERTGGSVSTLTIQRTQQEDSAVYLCASSVGQALSGANVLTFGAGSRLTVL.

This sequence joins TRBV6-1 and TRBJ2-3; 9 bases line up with TRBD2. The length of the CDR3 is 14 residues. The germline gives CDR1 MNHNS, CDR2 SASEGT. With 10 bases clipped from V and 5 bases from J, the junction kept 10 bases outside the gene matches. The CDR3 DNA reads as TGTGCCACGATGGCGGGAGGGCCTGGAGATACGCAGTATTTT. Protein product: CATMAGGPGDTQYF.

This clonotype has ten or more counts. V and J are TRBV29-1 and TRBJ1-2; D perhaps matches TRBD1 (5 bases). The germline CDR1 and CDR2 sequences are SQVTM and ANQGSEA. The CDR3 has 13 amino acids. V was clipped by 1 base and J by 4 bases, with 10 bases between them. The CDR3 here is CSVEAGAVYGYTF. CDR3 coding DNA: TGCAGCGTTGAAGCCGGGGCCGTCTATGGCTACACCTTC.

This clonotype appeared many times. The V gene is TRBV6-5, the J gene TRBJ2-3; possibly TRBD2 for D (6 bases). Per the germline V gene, CDR1 is MNHEY and CDR2 is SVGAGI. Deletions cut 3 bases from V and 0 bases from J, with 13 bases between. The CDR3 spans 16 residues. The CDR3 spells CASSYHLALSTDTQYF. The DNA of the CDR3 is TGTGCCAGCAGTTATCACCTAGCGCTGAGCACAGATACGCAGTATTTT.

This clonotype has a single count. The chain links TRBV29-1 to TRBJ1-5; the D is unclear. This CDR3 is 13 amino acids long. V dropped 5 bases and J dropped 0 bases, with 8 bases sitting between them. CDR1 is SQVTM and CDR2 is ANQGSEA in the germline V gene. The DNA of the CDR3 is TGCAGCGTTCAGGACTATAGCAATCAGCCCCAGCATTTT. This gives the protein CSVQDYSNQPQHF. The full variable domain, rest sourced from reference TRBV29-1 and TRBJ1-5, is SAVISQKPSRDICQRGTSLTIQCQVDSQVTMMFWYRQQPGQSLTLIATANQGSEATYESGFVIDKFPISRPNLTFSTLTVSNMSPEDSSIYLCSVQDYSNQPQHFGDGTRLSIL.

This clonotype was seen ten or more times. This CDR3 is CASSPAGGFNQPQHF. CDR3 coding DNA: TGCGCCAGCAGCCCCGCCGGGGGGTTTAATCAGCCCCAGCATTTT. The chain uses TRBV5-1 and TRBJ1-5, with TRBD1 as a possible D gene (5 bases). Germline V lookup: CDR1 SGHRS, CDR2 YFSETQ. The V end lost 4 bases, the J end lost 4 bases, and 15 bases lay between the germline ends. This CDR3 has 15 residues.

This clonotype was recorded once. The chain is built from TRBV28 and TRBJ2-2; a possible D gene is TRBD1 (6 bases). Trimming shortened V by 2 bases and J by 3 bases, and 19 bases separated the two germline ends. This CDR3 comprises 18 residues. From germline, CDR1 is MDHEN and CDR2 SYDVKM. CDR3 in amino acids: CASSLGLDSWGDTGELFF. Here the CDR3 DNA reads TGTGCCAGCAGTTTAGGGCTGGACAGTTGGGGTGACACCGGGGAGCTGTTTTTT.

The genes are TRBV28 and TRBJ1-6; maybe TRBD1 (5 bases). The CDR3 contains 15 residues. The germline CDR1 and CDR2 sequences are MDHEN and SYDVKM. The V end lost 8 bases, the J end lost 13 bases, and 24 bases lay between the germline ends. The CDR3 DNA reads as TGTGCCAGCTCCTCGGCAGCCGGATTCGGGGCGCCCCTCCACTTT. Translated, it gives CASSSAAGFGAPLHF.

V gene TRBV4-2 combines with J gene TRBJ2-3, with D hard to call. The CDR3 covers 17 residues. Germline V gene lookup returns CDR1 LGHNA and CDR2 YNFKEQ. V lost 3 bases to trimming and J lost 4 bases, with 20 bases between them. The CDR3 protein is CASSQDFLHGLPDTQYF. The CDR3 region has the DNA TGTGCCAGCAGCCAGGATTTTCTGCACGGTTTGCCAGATACGCAGTATTTT.